This T cell receptor (beta chain) was obtained from a study of response to subunit inactivated influenza vaccine. Overall study results and limits: Seasonal influenza vaccination, on each occasion, was suggested by the authors to recruit few new T cells.

MiXCR, applied by TCRdb to the RT-PCR reads, yields one record per CDR3 protein. In the table there are around 850,000 distinct CDR3 sequences, 15% to 20% of which are singletons. At least ten counts were recorded for this clonotype. Antigen: not known. CDR3 size: 15 residues. V was pared by 1 base and J by 7 bases, with 14 bases between. From germline, CDR1 is LNHNV and CDR2 YYDKDF (reference sequence). The sequenced sample was PBMCs from blood, obtained more than 4 days after vaccination. The chain couples TRBV15 to TRBJ1-5; D gene unclear. The TCR comes from a man aged 50 or older who received an inactivated influenza vaccine. The CDR3 region has the DNA TGTGCCACCAGCAGAGGGGCTTACCCGGGGCAGCCCCAGCATTTT. Translating it yields CATSRGAYPGQPQHF.